This T cell receptor (beta chain) originates from a study of T cell responses to AZD1222 COVID-19 vaccine. Overall study: Analysis merged second doses at about 4 or about 12 weeks.

Produced via immunoSEQ multiplex PCR; TCRdb's table is partial and in-frame only. This sample has approximately 79,000 clones, with about 87% found just once. As regards this clone: Its antigen is not identified.

General observations from the study: Mapped onto spike, vaccine-associated CD4 TCRs spanned it and were dominant at 160-218 and 743-854. Nearly half of spike-specific TCRs reportedly target unmutated variant regions.

The source of this sequence is an adult in good health. Sequenced here: peripheral blood, sampled on day 0 of AZD1222 vaccination.

For the CDR3, the DNA is TGTGCCAGCAGTTATGGGGATACGCAGTATTTT. Residues: CASSYGDTQYF. This chain joins TRBV28 and TRBJ2-3; D uncertain. Germline values: CDR1 MDHEN, CDR2 SYDVKM. This CDR3 comprises 11 residues. The V end lost 4 bases, the J end lost 6 bases, and 5 bases lay between the germline ends. Based on the CDR3 plus reference TRBV28 and TRBJ2-3, the full variable domain is DVKVTQSSRYLVKRTGEKVFLECVQDMDHENMFWYRQDPGLGLRLIYFSYDVKMKEKGDIPEGYSVSREKKERFSLILESASTNQTSMYLCASSYGDTQYFGPGTRLTVL.